This entry is about one T cell receptor beta chain. Antigen unknown. Researchers reported that TCR beta cDNA libraries carried unique molecular identifiers. Once roughly 0.85 to 11 million T cells were used, roughly 0.5 million cDNA molecules resulted. TCRdb re-called the PCR reads with MiXCR, one entry per CDR3 protein. The sample includes some 370,000 distinct CDR3 sequences, roughly 30% seen only once; the top ten take roughly an eighth. This entry is derived from a study of post-analysis software for immune sequencing data. On the study more broadly: Relapsing-remitting, secondary progressive and progressive-relapsing courses of multiple sclerosis were included. General observations from the study: Clustering by F measure revealed strong co-clustering among samples prepared together in one batch. Among multiple sclerosis patients, normalized Chao1 diversity was significantly below that of controls. In patients, TRBV5-6, TRBV5-1 and TRBV20-1 belonged to 4 or 5 TRBV segments found more frequently than in controls.

The V gene's germline CDR1 is SQVTM and CDR2 ANQGSEA. The length of the CDR3 is 12 residues. V gave up 8 bases and J gave up 0 bases, with 11 bases separating them. This clonotype was sampled from a girl aged 5-17 years with multiple sclerosis. V is TRBV29-1 and J is TRBJ2-7; D gene unclear. The sequencing sample was made of blood. In DNA, the CDR3 is TGCAGCACCATGTCCAGCTCCTACGAGCAGTACTTC. Translated: CSTMSSSYEQYF.